The rows below give T cell receptor beta chains drawn from one sample of a study of blood T cell repertoires in COVID-19. Only in-frame clones appear in the TCRdb table, and some are missing; sequencing was by immunoSEQ multiplex PCR. The sample has some 250,000 clones; 80% to 90% are singletons. The sequenced sample consisted of peripheral blood. These receptors came from a man aged 25-40 years with active or convalescent COVID-19. Each CDR3 is given with its conserved first and last residue. D genes are given only for firm matches. Expanded clones get a size class; other rows say once, few or many, or leave the size out.

v_gene,j_gene,abundance,d_gene,CDR3nt,CDR3aa
TRBV19,TRBJ2-3,NA,NA,TGTGCCAGTAGCTCGGACAGTTCTAGCACAGATACGCAGTATTTT,CASSSDSSSTDTQYF
TRBV6-1,TRBJ2-7,NA,NA,TGTGCCAGCAGTGAAGCAGCCTCCTACGAGCAGTACTTC,CASSEAASYEQYF
TRBV27,TRBJ2-1,NA,NA,TGTGCCAGCAGTTTCGCCGGGGTCGAGCAGTTCTTC,CASSFAGVEQFF
TRBV9,TRBJ1-1,once,NA,TGTGCCAGCAGCGAGGGGGTGTCCATCTATCCTGAAGCTTTCTTT,CASSEGVSIYPEAFF
TRBV13,TRBJ1-2,NA,TRBD1,TGTGCCAGCAGACCCTGGACAGGGGCTAACTATGGCTACACCTTC,CASRPWTGANYGYTF
TRBV19,TRBJ2-7,NA,TRBD1,TGTGCCAGTACCTTAGGGACAGGGGAAACGTACGAGCAGTACTTC,CASTLGTGETYEQYF
TRBV4-3,TRBJ1-2,NA,NA,TGCGCCAGCAGTAACACAGGGTTCTTAGGCTACACCTTC,CASSNTGFLGYTF
TRBV7-8,TRBJ2-3,NA,NA,TGTGCCAGCAGCTTAGGTCGCGGATCTAGCACAGATACGCAGTATTTT,CASSLGRGSSTDTQYF
TRBV11-3,TRBJ2-5,NA,NA,TGTGCCAGCAGCGGGCGGACTGGATTACAGGGAGGGGAGACCCAGTACTTC,CASSGRTGLQGGETQYF
TRBV6-5,TRBJ1-2,NA,NA,TGTGCCAGCACCGGAGGACAGAACTATGGCTACACCTTC,CASTGGQNYGYTF
TRBV19,TRBJ2-5,NA,NA,TGTGCCAGTAATTTTGGCGGGGGCTCGGAGACCCAGTACTTC,CASNFGGGSETQYF
TRBV28,TRBJ1-4,once,NA,TGTGCCAGCATACGGGGTGGTGGTGAAAAACTGTTTTTT,CASIRGGGEKLFF
TRBV6-5,TRBJ1-2,NA,TRBD1,TGTGCCAGCAGTTACTTGGACAGGGGGTTCTATGGCTACACCTTC,CASSYLDRGFYGYTF
TRBV11-3,TRBJ1-5,NA,NA,TGTGCCAGCAGCTCACGAGAACCGACAGAAAATCAGCCCCAGCATTTT,CASSSREPTENQPQHF
TRBV6-5,TRBJ2-7,NA,NA,TGTGCCAGCAGTTACCCAACAGGAGAAACCTCCTACGAGCAGTACTTC,CASSYPTGETSYEQYF
TRBV5-1,TRBJ1-1,NA,NA,TGCGCCAGCAGCTTGCGCCTATATGAGGGAACTGAAGCTTTCTTT,CASSLRLYEGTEAFF
TRBV2,TRBJ2-2,NA,TRBD1,TGTGCCAGCGGGACAGGGGCATATCCCACCGGGGAGCTGTTTTTT,CASGTGAYPTGELFF
TRBV25-1,TRBJ2-2,NA,TRBD2,TGTGCCAGCAGTGCCGGGATGGCGGGGGACCACACCGGGGAGCTGTTTTTT,CASSAGMAGDHTGELFF
TRBV12-3/TRBV12-4,TRBJ1-1,NA,NA,TGTGCCAGCAGTTCAGGTCGAGCTGAAGCTTTCTTT,CASSSGRAEAFF
TRBV7-9,TRBJ1-2,NA,NA,TGTGCCAGCACCCCAACAATAAGCGAGGGCTACACCTTC,CASTPTISEGYTF
TRBV6-1,TRBJ1-2,few,NA,TGTGCCAGCAGTGAAGGGGTCCAGGGGATAATTAAAGGCTACACCTTC,CASSEGVQGIIKGYTF
TRBV27,TRBJ2-2,NA,NA,TGTGCCAGCAGGCAGATCACCGGGGAGCTGTTTTTT,CASRQITGELFF
TRBV2,TRBJ1-4,few,NA,TGTGCCAGCAGTGTCCGGGGGAATGAAAAACTGTTTTTT,CASSVRGNEKLFF
TRBV29-1,TRBJ1-5,NA,NA,TGCAGCGTTGAAGACCTAAAACCCGACAATCAGCCCCAGCATTTT,CSVEDLKPDNQPQHF
TRBV3-1/TRBV3-2,TRBJ2-2,NA,TRBD2,TGTGCCAGCAGCCAAGAACCGGGACTAGCCACCGGGGAGCTGTTTTTT,CASSQEPGLATGELFF
TRBV5-1,TRBJ1-1,NA,TRBD1,TGCGCCAGCAGCGCGCAGGGGGCGGGAACTGAAGCTTTCTTT,CASSAQGAGTEAFF
TRBV29-1,TRBJ2-1,NA,NA,TGCAGCGTTGCAGGGCAGTACAATGAGCAGTTCTTC,CSVAGQYNEQFF
TRBV11-2,TRBJ1-6,few,TRBD1,TGTGCCAGCAGCTTTCAGGGGGAGCATTCACCCCTCCACTTT,CASSFQGEHSPLHF
TRBV7-2,TRBJ2-1,NA,TRBD2,TGTGCCAGCCGAGCGGGGGGACCGTCTGATGAGCAGTTCTTC,CASRAGGPSDEQFF
TRBV3-1/TRBV3-2,TRBJ1-4,NA,NA,TGTGCCAGCAGCCTTTACAGGCCTTCCTTTAATGAAAAACTGTTTTTT,CASSLYRPSFNEKLFF
TRBV10-3,TRBJ2-3,NA,NA,TGTGCCATCCTGAACCGGGAACTCGGAGATACGCAGTATTTT,CAILNRELGDTQYF
TRBV19,TRBJ2-4,once,TRBD1,TGTGCCAGTAAGGGGACAGGGTATGCCAAAAACATTCAGTACTTC,CASKGTGYAKNIQYF
TRBV11-3,TRBJ2-1,NA,NA,TGTGCCAGCGCCGCCTCGACAGGAGATTACAATGAGCAGTTCTTC,CASAASTGDYNEQFF
TRBV19,TRBJ2-1,NA,TRBD2,TGTGCCAGTAGTATTTTTAGCGGGGGAGCGAGGCGGAATGAGCAGTTCTTC,CASSIFSGGARRNEQFF
TRBV6-5,TRBJ1-2,few,TRBD1,TGTGCCAGCAGTCGCCAGGGGGCTAACTATGGCTACACCTTC,CASSRQGANYGYTF
TRBV6-5,TRBJ1-2,once,NA,TGTGCCAGCAGTTACTTACGGACAGCCTCTCAGTTTTACACCTTC,CASSYLRTASQFYTF
TRBV6-2/TRBV6-3,TRBJ2-2,NA,NA,TGTGCCAGCAGTTACGACCCGAGGATGGCCGGGGAGCTGTTTTTT,CASSYDPRMAGELFF
TRBV7-2,TRBJ2-2,NA,TRBD2,TGTGCCAGCAGCTTAAGAGGGGGACTAGCTCGAATCACCGGGGAGCTGTTTTTT,CASSLRGGLARITGELFF
TRBV18,TRBJ1-6,NA,TRBD1,TGTGCCAGCTCGGAGGGACAGAGTAATTCACCCCTCCACTTT,CASSEGQSNSPLHF
TRBV7-9,TRBJ1-2,NA,NA,TGTGCCAGCGCAACAGCTAACTATGGCTACACCTTC,CASATANYGYTF
TRBV15,TRBJ1-2,NA,NA,TGTGCCACCAGCAGAGATCTTTATGCGGGTTATAATGGCTACACCTTC,CATSRDLYAGYNGYTF